The 2 T cell receptor beta chains listed next were all sequenced from one sample in a study of cytomegalovirus exposure and HLA in healthy donors. The study ran its PCR with 60 Vbeta and 13 Jbeta primers. Assay: immunoSEQ multiplex PCR; the TCRdb copy retains only in-frame clones and omits some. The sample lists around 30,000 clones; around nine tenths were seen once. Sequenced: PBMCs. These TCRs come from a boy aged 5-17 years in good health and CMV-seronegative.

V gene TRBV4-3 combines with J gene TRBJ2-2, with TRBD2 identical over 13 bases. The germline CDR1 and CDR2 sequences are LGHNA and YSLEER. V shed 4 bases, J shed 6 bases, and the junction held 8 bases outside the gene matches. This CDR3 region has 17 residues. The CDR3 reads CASSLSLAGGSAGELFF. The DNA for the CDR3 is TGCGCCAGCAGCCTGTCACTAGCGGGGGGGTCCGCCGGGGAGCTGTTTTTT.

Comment on this clone: Different DNA sequences within this sample yield the same CDR3. The V call is TRBV5-8, the J call TRBJ2-1; 8 bases fit TRBD2. J was trimmed by 4 bases and V by 2 bases; bases with no gene match: 8. The CDR3 runs to 16 residues. Germline loops: CDR1 SGHTS, CDR2 YDEGEE. This CDR3 is CASSLAGTRGYNEQFF. Written as DNA, the CDR3 is TGTGCCAGCAGCTTAGCCGGGACTAGGGGTTACAATGAGCAGTTCTTC.